This T cell receptor (beta chain) came from a study of T cell clonality in common variable immunodeficiency. The CDR3 covers 14 residues. With 3 bases removed from V and 2 bases from J, the gap between germline ends came to 10 bases. From germline, CDR1 is SEHNR and CDR2 FQNEAQ (reference sequence). This table comes from immunoSEQ multiplex PCR, and its TCRdb copy is limited to in-frame clones, with some not included. The sample has 40,000 to 50,000 clones, none seen only once; the top ten hold around 6%. With regard to this clone: The antigen remains undetermined. The read ends 3 residues before the CDR3 terminus; that terminus is restored from the germline J gene.

Whole-study findings and limits: Fewer deletions and N-nucleotide insertions were reportedly seen in common variable immunodeficiency TCR beta sequences.

The specimen was peripheral blood mononuclear cells. This rearrangement joins TRBV7-9 to TRBJ1-2; maybe TRBD1 (5 bases). The source of this sequence is a human donor with common variable immunodeficiency. The sequenced part of the CDR3 DNA is TGTGCCAGCAGCTTCTCGGCAGGGAACTATGGC. It yields the protein CASSFSAGNYG. The whole CDR3 is CASSFSAGNYGYTF.